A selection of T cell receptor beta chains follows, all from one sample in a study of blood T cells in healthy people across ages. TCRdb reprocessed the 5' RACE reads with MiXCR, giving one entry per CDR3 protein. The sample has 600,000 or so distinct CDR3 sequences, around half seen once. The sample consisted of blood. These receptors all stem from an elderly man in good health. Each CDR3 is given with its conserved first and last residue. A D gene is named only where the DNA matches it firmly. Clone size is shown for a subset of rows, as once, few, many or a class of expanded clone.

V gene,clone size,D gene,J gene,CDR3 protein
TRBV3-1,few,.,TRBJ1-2,CASSQNRNYGYTF
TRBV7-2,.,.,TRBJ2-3,CASRSLTDTQYF
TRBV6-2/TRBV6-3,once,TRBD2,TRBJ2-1,CASKTSGRAFEQFF
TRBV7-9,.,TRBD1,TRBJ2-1,CASSLKTGTEYNEQFF
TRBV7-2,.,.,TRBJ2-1,CASSLAGTSSCNEQFF
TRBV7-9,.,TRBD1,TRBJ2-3,CASRPYRGRTDTQYF
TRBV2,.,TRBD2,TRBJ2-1,CTSSAASGRQNSYNEQFF
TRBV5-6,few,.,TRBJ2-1,CASSLDPRDLALNEQFF
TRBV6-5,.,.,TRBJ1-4,CASRPSRGVGKLFF
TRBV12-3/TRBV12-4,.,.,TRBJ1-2,CASTLRERLGYTF
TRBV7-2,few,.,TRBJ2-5,CASSGAIYNQETQYF
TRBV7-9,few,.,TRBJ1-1,CASARYLTNTEAFF
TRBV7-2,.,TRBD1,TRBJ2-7,CASSPHLRDRAGSYEQYF
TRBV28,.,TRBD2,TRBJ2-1,CANSSPGLDVSNEQFF
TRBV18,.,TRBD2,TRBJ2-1,CASSPLYSGRAGDNEQFF
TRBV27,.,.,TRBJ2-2,CASRHTSNAGELFF
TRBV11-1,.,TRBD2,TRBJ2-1,CASSPPGLGNEQFF
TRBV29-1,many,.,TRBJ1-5,CSVAQGDQPQHF
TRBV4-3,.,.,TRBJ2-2,CASSQVVRTGELFF
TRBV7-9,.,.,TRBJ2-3,CASRGPDTQYF
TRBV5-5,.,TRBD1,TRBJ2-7,CASTLGQGVRYEQYF
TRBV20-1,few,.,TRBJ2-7,CSALSTEPPHEQYF
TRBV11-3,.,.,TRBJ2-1,CASSPPWGEQFF
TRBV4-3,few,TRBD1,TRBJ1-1,CASRPNRGNTEAFF
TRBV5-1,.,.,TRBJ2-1,CATMTGSSYNEQFF
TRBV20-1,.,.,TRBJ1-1,CSARSDVNTEAFF
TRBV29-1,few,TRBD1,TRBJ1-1,CSVDRGQDGEAFF
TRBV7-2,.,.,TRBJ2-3,CASSLGLAQADTLYF
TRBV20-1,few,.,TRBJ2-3,CSASRGRGVTDTQYF
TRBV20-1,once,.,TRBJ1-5,CSASSGGGNQPQHF
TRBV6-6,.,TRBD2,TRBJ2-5,CASTWGTSGKETQYF
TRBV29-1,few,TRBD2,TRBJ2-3,CSVEGGGAGVDTQYF
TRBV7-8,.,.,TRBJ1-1,CASSPRVGSNTEAFF
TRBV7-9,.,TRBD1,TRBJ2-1,CASSPAWDRVNEQFF
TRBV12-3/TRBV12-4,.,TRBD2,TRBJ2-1,CASSFPPSGRAHEQFF
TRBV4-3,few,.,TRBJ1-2,CASSQARGSRYGYTF
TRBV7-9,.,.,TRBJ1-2,CAGRHTQNYGYTF
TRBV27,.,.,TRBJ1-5,CASSPSGWGNQPQHF
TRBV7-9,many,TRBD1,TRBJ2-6,CASSLSDRGRYGANVLTF
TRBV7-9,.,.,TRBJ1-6,CASSLAGGWNSPLHF
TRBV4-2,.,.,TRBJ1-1,CASSQEWIRGDGTEAFF
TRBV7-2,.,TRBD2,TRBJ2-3,CASRVLAGGLLRTDTQYF
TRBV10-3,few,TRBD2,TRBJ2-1,CAISDGTSGSYNEQFF
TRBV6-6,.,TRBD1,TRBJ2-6,CASSYLGGTGANVLTF
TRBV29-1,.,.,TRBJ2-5,CSVEDTGTSETQYF
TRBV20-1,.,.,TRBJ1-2,CSAPGGGGYTF
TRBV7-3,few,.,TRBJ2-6,CASSLLAGANVLTF
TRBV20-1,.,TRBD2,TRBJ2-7,CSASLAGGPNYEQYF
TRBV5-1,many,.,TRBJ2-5,CASSWDTQETQYF
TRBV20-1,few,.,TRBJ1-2,CSASHPRQNYGYTF